Listed here are 7 T cell receptor beta chains from one sample, sequenced in a study of follicular helper T cells after annual influenza vaccination (dated by TCRdb to 2016 to 2017). This specimen's time point label, interpreted: 2014-2015 season, pre-vaccination. Library method: the immunoSEQ multiplex PCR assay. TCRdb limited this immuneACCESS table to in-frame rearrangements with V and J called. A share of clones is missing; checked studies link under half to unresolved V genes, and the rest is unexplained. This sample holds about 10,000 clones; about four fifths were observed only once. The top ten clonotypes cover under 0.95% of the sample. Source: CXCR5- memory CD4+ T cells sorted from blood, taken on the day of influenza vaccination. The intended sense of this specimen's cell subset or site label: CXCR5- memory CD4 T cells. These receptors all stem from an adult who received the influenza vaccine.

The chain carries TRBV5-1 and TRBJ2-7; 7 bases match TRBD1. The V segment lost 4 bases and the J segment 1 base; nucleotides outside the gene matches: 8. The CDR3 has 15 residues. Looked up from germline, CDR1 is SGHRS and CDR2 is YFSETQ. The CDR3 region has the DNA TGCGCCAGCAGCCTACAGGGGTTTGGATCCTACGAGCAGTACTTC. It is translated as CASSLQGFGSYEQYF.

This chain connects TRBV7-2 to TRBJ2-2; the D call may be TRBD1 or TRBD2 (6 bases each). The CDR3 covers 13 residues. Germline V lookup: CDR1 SGHTA, CDR2 FQGNSA. V dropped 3 bases and J dropped 7 bases, with 9 bases sitting between them. The CDR3 loop reads CASSFKGGGELFF. The CDR3 DNA reads TGTGCCAGCAGCTTTAAGGGGGGCGGGGAGCTGTTTTTT.

The chain joins TRBV19 to TRBJ2-2; D ambiguous. The V gene's germline CDR1 is LNHDA and CDR2 SQIVND (reference sequence). V lost 2 bases and J 5 bases, leaving 12 bases between the germline ends. The CDR3 has 15 amino acids. The CDR3 coding sequence is TGTGCCAGTAGTATATCCTTACAGCCAACCGGGGAGCTGTTTTTT. It codes for CASSISLQPTGELFF.

The chain carries TRBV7-8 and TRBJ1-5, with 9 bases identical to TRBD1. In germline, CDR1 is SGHVS, CDR2 FQNEAQ. The CDR3 contains 16 residues. V trimming: 1 base; J trimming: 5 bases; junction bases outside the gene matches: 6. CDR3 residues: CASSLVNRGPDQPQHF. CDR3 DNA: TGTGCCAGCAGCTTAGTCAACAGGGGGCCCGATCAGCCCCAGCATTTT.

This chain joins TRBV29-1 and TRBJ2-7; D gene unclear. The germline CDR1 and CDR2 sequences are SQVTM and ANQGSEA. CDR3 size: 11 residues. V was trimmed by 2 bases and J by 2 bases, leaving 4 bases between them. The CDR3 loop reads CSVELAYEQYF. CDR3 nucleotide sequence: TGCAGCGTTGAATTGGCCTACGAGCAGTACTTC.

V gene TRBV7-6 combines with J gene TRBJ1-4; D is undetermined. V dropped 5 bases and J dropped 5 bases, with 12 bases sitting between them. Germline-derived CDR1 and CDR2 are SGHVS and FNYEAQ. The CDR3 runs 14 residues. This CDR3 is CASSHGRRNEKLFF. CDR3 nucleotides: TGTGCCAGCAGCCACGGACGGAGAAATGAAAAACTGTTTTTT. Using reference TRBV7-6 and TRBJ1-4 for the parts outside the CDR3, the full variable domain is GAGVSQSPRYKVTKRGQDVALRCDPISGHVSLYWYRQALGQGPEFLTYFNYEAQQDKSGLPNDRFSAERPEGSISTLTIQRTEQRDSAMYRCASSHGRRNEKLFFGSGTQLSVL.

This clone was counted between two and nine times. V is TRBV9 and J is TRBJ2-2; D may match TRBD1 or TRBD2 (5 bases each). V was shortened by 2 bases and J by 7 bases, with 15 bases between the two germline ends. CDR1 is SGDLS and CDR2 is YYNGEE in the germline V gene. The CDR3 spans 15 residues. The CDR3 protein is CASSVRDEQGGELFF. CDR3 DNA sequence: TGTGCCAGCAGCGTCCGGGACGAGCAGGGCGGGGAGCTGTTTTTT.